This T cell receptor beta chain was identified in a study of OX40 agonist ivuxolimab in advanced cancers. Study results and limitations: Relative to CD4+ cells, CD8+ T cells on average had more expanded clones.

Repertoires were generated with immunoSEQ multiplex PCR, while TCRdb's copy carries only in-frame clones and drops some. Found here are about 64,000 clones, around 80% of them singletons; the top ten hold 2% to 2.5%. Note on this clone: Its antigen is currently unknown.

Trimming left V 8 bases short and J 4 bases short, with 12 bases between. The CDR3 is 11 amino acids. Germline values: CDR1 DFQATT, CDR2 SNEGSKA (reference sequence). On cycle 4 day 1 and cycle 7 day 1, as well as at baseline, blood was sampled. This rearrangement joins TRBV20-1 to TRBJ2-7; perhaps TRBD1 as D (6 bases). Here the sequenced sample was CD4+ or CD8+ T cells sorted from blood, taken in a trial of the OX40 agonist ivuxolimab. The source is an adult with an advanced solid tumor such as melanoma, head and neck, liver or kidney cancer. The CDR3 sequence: CSWTDLYEQYF. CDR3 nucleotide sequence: TGCAGTTGGACAGATCTATACGAGCAGTACTTC.